Sequencing of this T cell receptor beta chain was carried out in a study of shared clonotypes between healthy human individuals. Study conclusions and caveats: Among non-shared clonotypes, generation probabilities were lower than among those shared by all four donors. What naive subsets generally showed was a larger estimated richness than memory subsets showed.

Deletions cut 5 bases from V and 0 bases from J, with 8 bases between. The CDR3 is 14 amino acids. The germline V gene has CDR1 MDHEN and CDR2 SYDVKM. This clone is a singleton in its sample. The antigen is not known. Naive CD8 cells lacked CD45RO and underwent positive selection for CCR7, leaving out terminally differentiated effector memory CD45RA+ cells. Deep-level running was used for the assay. The assay was immunoSEQ multiplex PCR, and TCRdb's table has in-frame clones only and misses some. This table has a few million clones, over 85% appearing once. What was sequenced was naive CD8+ T cells from PBMCs. The sequence came from a man aged 18-30 years in good health. Some clones in this sample may be carry-over from other donors' samples. The chain links TRBV28 to TRBJ1-5, with D uncertain. The CDR3 sequence: CASSPFNSNQPQHF. The CDR3 coding sequence is TGTGCCAGCAGTCCCTTTAATAGCAATCAGCCCCAGCATTTT.